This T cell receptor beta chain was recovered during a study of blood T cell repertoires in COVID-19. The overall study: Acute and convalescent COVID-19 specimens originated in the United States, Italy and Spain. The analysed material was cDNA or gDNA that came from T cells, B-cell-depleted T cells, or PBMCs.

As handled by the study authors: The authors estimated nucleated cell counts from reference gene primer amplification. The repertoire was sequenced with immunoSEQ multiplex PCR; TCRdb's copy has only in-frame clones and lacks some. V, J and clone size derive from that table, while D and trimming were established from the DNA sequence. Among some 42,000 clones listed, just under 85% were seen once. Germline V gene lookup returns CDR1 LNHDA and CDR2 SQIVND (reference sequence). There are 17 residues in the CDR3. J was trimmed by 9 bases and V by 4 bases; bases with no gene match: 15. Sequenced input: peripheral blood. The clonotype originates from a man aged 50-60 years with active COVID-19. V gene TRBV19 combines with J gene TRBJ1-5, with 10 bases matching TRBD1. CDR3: CASSKDGDRGSFLPQHF. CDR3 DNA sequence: TGTGCCAGTAGTAAGGATGGGGACAGGGGATCTTTTCTGCCCCAGCATTTT.